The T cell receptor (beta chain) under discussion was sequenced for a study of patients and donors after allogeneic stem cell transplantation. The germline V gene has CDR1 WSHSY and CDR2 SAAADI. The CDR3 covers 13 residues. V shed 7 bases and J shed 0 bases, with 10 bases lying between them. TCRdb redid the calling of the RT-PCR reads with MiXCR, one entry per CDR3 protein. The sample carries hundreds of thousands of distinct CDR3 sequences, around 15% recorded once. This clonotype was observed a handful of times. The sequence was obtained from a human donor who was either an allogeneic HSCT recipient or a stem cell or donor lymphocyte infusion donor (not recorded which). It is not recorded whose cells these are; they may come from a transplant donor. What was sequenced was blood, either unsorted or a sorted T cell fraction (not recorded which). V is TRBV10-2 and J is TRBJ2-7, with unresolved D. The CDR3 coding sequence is TGCGCCAGCATCCTGGCAAACTCCTACGAGCAGTACTTC. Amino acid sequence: CASILANSYEQYF.